Detailed here is one T cell receptor (beta chain). Its antigen is as yet unknown. The data were taken from a study of cytomegalovirus exposure and HLA in healthy donors. About the study: As released early, the data held about 85 million unique TCRs from HLA-typed donors. Overall study results and limits: For cytomegalovirus status, the classifier reportedly gave diagnoses with high specificity and sensitivity.

Researchers ran the PCR with 60 Vbeta and 13 Jbeta primers. Data came from immunoSEQ multiplex PCR; TCRdb stores just in-frame clones and leaves some out. This sample carries some 200,000 clones, around 85% of them seen once, and the ten largest clones take less than 7%. Input material: PBMCs. The source of this sequence is a man between 35 and 55 years old in good health and CMV-seropositive.

This chain's CDR3 is CASSIGRQGVDNEQFF. The CDR3 DNA sequence: TGTGCCAGCAGTATAGGGCGTCAGGGGGTGGATAATGAGCAGTTCTTC. V gene TRBV2 combines with J gene TRBJ2-1, with TRBD1 identical over 7 bases. The CDR3 length is 16 residues. Trimming at V came to 5 bases and at J to 7 bases, leaving 14 bases not matched to a gene. CDR1 is SNHLY, CDR2 FYNNEI, per germline.